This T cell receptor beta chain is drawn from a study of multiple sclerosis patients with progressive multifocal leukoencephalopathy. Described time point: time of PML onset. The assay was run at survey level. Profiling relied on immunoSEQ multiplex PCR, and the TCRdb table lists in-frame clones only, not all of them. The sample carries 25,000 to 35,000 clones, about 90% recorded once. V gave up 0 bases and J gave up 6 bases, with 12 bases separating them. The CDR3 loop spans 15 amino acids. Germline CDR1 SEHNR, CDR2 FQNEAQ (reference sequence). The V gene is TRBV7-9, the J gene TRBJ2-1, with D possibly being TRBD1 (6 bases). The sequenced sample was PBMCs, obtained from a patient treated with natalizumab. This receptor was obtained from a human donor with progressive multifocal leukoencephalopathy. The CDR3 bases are TGTGCCAGCAGCTTAGCGGCAGGACAGACCAATGAGCAGTTCTTC. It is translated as CASSLAAGQTNEQFF.